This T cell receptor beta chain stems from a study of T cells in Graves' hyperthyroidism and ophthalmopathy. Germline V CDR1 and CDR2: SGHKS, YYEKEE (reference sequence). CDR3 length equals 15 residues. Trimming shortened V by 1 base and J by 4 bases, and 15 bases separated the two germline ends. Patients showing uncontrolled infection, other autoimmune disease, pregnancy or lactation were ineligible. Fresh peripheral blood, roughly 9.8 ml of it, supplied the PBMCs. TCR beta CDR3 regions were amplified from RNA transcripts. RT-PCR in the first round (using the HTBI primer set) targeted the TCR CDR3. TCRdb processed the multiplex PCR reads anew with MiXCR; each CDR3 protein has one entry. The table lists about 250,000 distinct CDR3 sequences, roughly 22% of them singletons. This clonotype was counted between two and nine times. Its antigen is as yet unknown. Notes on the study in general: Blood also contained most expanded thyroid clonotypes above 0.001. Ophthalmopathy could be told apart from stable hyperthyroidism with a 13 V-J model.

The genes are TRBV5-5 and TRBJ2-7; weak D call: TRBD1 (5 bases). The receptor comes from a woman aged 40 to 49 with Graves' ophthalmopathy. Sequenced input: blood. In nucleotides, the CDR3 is TGTGCCAGCAGCTTGTTCGGTGGGGCGCGGTACGAGCAGTACTTC. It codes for CASSLFGGARYEQYF.